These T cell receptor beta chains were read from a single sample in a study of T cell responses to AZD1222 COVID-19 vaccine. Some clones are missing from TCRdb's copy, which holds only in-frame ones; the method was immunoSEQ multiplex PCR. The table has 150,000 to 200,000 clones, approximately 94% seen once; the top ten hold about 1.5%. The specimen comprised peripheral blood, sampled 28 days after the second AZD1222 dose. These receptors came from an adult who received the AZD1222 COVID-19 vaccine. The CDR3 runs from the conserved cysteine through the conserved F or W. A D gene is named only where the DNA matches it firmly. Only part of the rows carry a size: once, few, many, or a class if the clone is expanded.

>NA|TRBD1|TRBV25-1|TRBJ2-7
TGTGCCAGCAGTGCCCCGGACAGGGGCTACGAGCAGTACTTC
CASSAPDRGYEQYF
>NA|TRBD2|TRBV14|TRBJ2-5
TGTGCCAGCAGCCTTGTTTCTAGCGGGGGGCAAGAGACCCAGTACTTC
CASSLVSSGGQETQYF
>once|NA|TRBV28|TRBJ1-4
TGTGCCAGCAGCTATGGAGGAAGGGGGGCCGGTGAAAAACTGTTTTTT
CASSYGGRGAGEKLFF
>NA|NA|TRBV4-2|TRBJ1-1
TGTGCCAGCGTCAGGGAGAGCACTGAAGCTTTCTTT
CASVRESTEAFF
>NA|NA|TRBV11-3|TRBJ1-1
TGTGCCAGCAGCACAACGATCATGAACACTGAAGCTTTCTTT
CASSTTIMNTEAFF
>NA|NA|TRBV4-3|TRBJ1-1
TGCGCCAGCAGCCAAGTACTGAGCCCGAACACTGAAGCTTTCTTT
CASSQVLSPNTEAFF
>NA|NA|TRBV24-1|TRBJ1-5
TGTGCCACCAGTGCTGGTCCGGGACAGCCCCAGCATTTT
CATSAGPGQPQHF
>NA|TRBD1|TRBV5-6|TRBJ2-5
TGTGCCAGCAGCTCTCGGACAGGGGGCTTAGAGACCCAGTACTTC
CASSSRTGGLETQYF
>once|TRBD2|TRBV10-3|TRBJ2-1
TGTGCCATCAGTCCCGGACTAGCGGGAGCTCGGTACAATGAGCAGTTCTTC
CAISPGLAGARYNEQFF
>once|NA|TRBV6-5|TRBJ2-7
TGTGCCAGCAGTAAACACTACGAGCAGTACTTC
CASSKHYEQYF
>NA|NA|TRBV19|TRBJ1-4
TGTGCCAGTAGTATTCGGGGAGGAGGGGAAAAACTGTTTTTT
CASSIRGGGEKLFF
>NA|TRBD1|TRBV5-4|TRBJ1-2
TGTGCCAGCAGCCCAGGACAGGGCGGTGGCTACACCTTC
CASSPGQGGGYTF
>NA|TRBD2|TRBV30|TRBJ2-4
TGTGCCTGGGGAAATTTAGCGGGAGGGCCCTGGAACATTCAGTACTTC
CAWGNLAGGPWNIQYF
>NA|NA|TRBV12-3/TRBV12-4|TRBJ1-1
TGTGCCACTCTAAACACTGAAGCTTTCTTT
CATLNTEAFF